This T cell receptor (beta chain) emerged from a study of radiotherapy plus CTLA-4 blockade in lung cancer. Germline V lookup: CDR1 SNHLY, CDR2 FYNNEI. V was pared by 0 bases and J by 0 bases, with 23 bases of the junction left unmatched. The CDR3 runs 23 residues. TCRdb keeps only in-frame clones here, not all; method: immunoSEQ multiplex PCR. The sample records about 73,000 clones, around 87% being singletons. On this clone itself: Antigen specificity is unknown.

Notes on the study in general: Radiotherapy with ipilimumab was followed by blood expansion of tumor-derived clones.

The V and J genes are TRBV2 and TRBJ1-5, with TRBD1 matching 7 bases. The sequence was obtained from a human donor with non-small cell lung cancer that progressed on radiotherapy plus ipilimumab. Sequenced material: peripheral blood, taken from a patient treated with radiotherapy plus ipilimumab. The CDR3 DNA is TGTGCCAGCAGTGAAGCAGGGCGGGTTCTGCCATGGTCAGGGGGGGGTAGCAATCAGCCCCAGCATTTT. It specifies CASSEAGRVLPWSGGGSNQPQHF.